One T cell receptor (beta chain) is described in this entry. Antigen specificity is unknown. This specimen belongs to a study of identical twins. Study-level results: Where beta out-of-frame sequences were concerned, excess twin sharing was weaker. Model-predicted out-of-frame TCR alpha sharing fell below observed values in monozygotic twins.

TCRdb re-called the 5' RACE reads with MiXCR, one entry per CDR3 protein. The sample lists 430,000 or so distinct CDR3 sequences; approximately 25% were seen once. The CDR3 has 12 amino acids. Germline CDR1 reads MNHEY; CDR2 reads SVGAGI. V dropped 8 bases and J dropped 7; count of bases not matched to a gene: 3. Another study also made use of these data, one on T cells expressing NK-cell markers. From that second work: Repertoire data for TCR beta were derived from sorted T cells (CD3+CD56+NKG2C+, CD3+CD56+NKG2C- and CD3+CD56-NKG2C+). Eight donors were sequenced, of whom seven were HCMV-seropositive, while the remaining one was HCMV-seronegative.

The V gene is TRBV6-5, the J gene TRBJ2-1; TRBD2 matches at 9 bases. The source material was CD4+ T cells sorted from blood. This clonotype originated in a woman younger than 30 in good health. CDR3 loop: CASGLAGNEQFF. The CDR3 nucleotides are TGTGCCAGCGGTCTAGCGGGAAATGAGCAGTTCTTC.